This TCR beta chain was found in a study of vaccination effects on CD4 cells after COVID-19 (dated by TCRdb to between 2021 and 2024). Study-level background: Post-vaccine samples across the study were collected a median of 72 days after the second dose, with a range of 14 to 241. Altogether, 10 COVID-19 convalescent patients and a few SARS-CoV-2-naive healthy vaccine recipients made up the full study. The Oncomine TCR Beta short-read assay on an Illumina iSeq 100 was used to sequence cultures from other donors in the study. SARS-CoV-2 spike-specific CD4+ TCR repertoires were compared before and after mRNA vaccination in COVID-19 convalescent patients and in infection-naive vaccine recipients.

On this clone itself: No cognate antigen has been identified for it. Per-nucleotide qualities are absent, and no much larger clonotype sits a single base away.

Libraries were constructed by the immunoSEQ multiplex PCR assay. DNA from the cultured and isolated CD4+ T cells underwent TCR beta CDR3 sequencing. The authors' pipeline ran thus. Non-productive TCR sequences were removed, reads were trimmed to the CDR3 region, and CDR3s of at least 7 amino acids were retained. The MANAFEST web app was used to pick out antigen-specific clonotypes by comparing their expansion in peptide wells with that in reference cultures. To count as positive, a clone had to show expansion at FDR<0.05 compared with the reference and with all other wells, an odds ratio above 5, and a frequency above 0.1% in two replicate wells. A clonotype was called cross-reactive if it was significantly expanded both in SARS-CoV-2 spike wells and in at least one common cold coronavirus spike condition. CDR3 similarity was assessed by Levenshtein distance using the stringdist R package, and unrooted trees were constructed with ape in R 3.6.1. TCRdb re-hosts the immuneACCESS table, in-frame sequences only. Its copies lack some clones; in the studies checked, an unresolved V gene accounts for under half of them, and the cause for the rest is not known. Clone size and the V and J calls come from that table; the DNA yielded D and trimming. The sample records over 60,000 clones, roughly 81% of which are singletons. The ten largest clones add up to around 1.5% of the sample.

The research as a whole found: Both infection-induced and vaccine-induced clones contracted markedly at late post-vaccination timepoints, which is consistent with waning T cell responses. The study was limited by a small number of convalescent patients, and early post-infection timepoints were lacking. Among healthy vaccine recipients, nearly all vaccine-induced clones were SARS-CoV-2 mono-reactive, and only 1 of 255 was cross-reactive with common cold coronaviruses.

In the ViraFEST assay, PBMC were stimulated with viral peptide pools, and antigen-specific CD4+ T cell clonotypes were then identified by expansion using TCR sequencing. After around 10 days of culture, CD4+ T cells were isolated with the EasySep CD4+ T cell isolation kit. Two doses of either the BNT162b2 or the mRNA-1273 mRNA SARS-CoV-2 vaccine were administered to participants. Healthy vaccine recipients had no prior SARS-CoV-2 infection, confirmed by negative nucleocapsid antibodies before and after vaccination. Each well held some 1.9 million PBMC cultured in IMDM containing 5% human AB serum, 9.5 to 10 IU/ml IL-2 and gentamicin, along with 8 to 10 ug/ml peptides. On days 3 and 7, half of the culture medium was replaced with fresh IL-2-containing medium. Each peptide stimulation condition was cultured in triplicate wells unless otherwise noted. Using Ficoll-Paque Plus gradient centrifugation, PBMC were separated from whole blood and then either used fresh or cryopreserved at -140C. The overlapping peptide pools covered the spike proteins of SARS-CoV-2 as well as those of the common cold coronaviruses HCoV-NL63, HCoV-OC43 and HCoV-229E. Genomic DNA was extracted from cultured CD4+ T cells with the QIAamp micro DNA kit.

The CDR3 runs 13 amino acids, cysteine and phenylalanine included. CDR3 DNA is the only sequence kept; it has 39 bases, read in frame from the first base. The germline V gene supplies CDR1 MNHEY and CDR2 SVGAGI. The junction shows trimming of 5 bases on V and 6 bases on J, plus 11 bases between the germline ends. This material consisted of CD4+ T cells from PBMCs cultured with HCoV-229E spike peptides, taken after COVID-19 vaccination. According to the study, the label for this sample's cell subset or site signals: HCoV-229E spike overlapping peptide pool stimulation. The chain links TRBV6-5 with TRBJ1-5; the D gene lacks a confident call. The receptor was derived from a human donor who received a COVID-19 vaccine. The CDR3 amino acid sequence is: CASSPRTGQPQHF. Read as DNA, the sequence is TGTGCCAGCAGTCCCCGGACGGGTCAGCCCCAGCATTTT.